These 29 T cell receptor beta chains were sequenced from one sample in a study of post-analysis software for immune sequencing data. Study outcomes and limitations: Several TRBV segments, TRBV5-6, TRBV5-1 and TRBV20-1 among them, were found more frequent in patients than controls.

The TCR beta cDNA libraries carried unique molecular identifiers. A single record per CDR3 protein comes from TCRdb applying MiXCR to the PCR reads. The sample has approximately 730,000 distinct CDR3 sequences, 25% to 30% seen once; the top ten hold 0.56%. The antigens these receptors bind are not known. Material: blood. The receptors here all came from a girl between 10 and 17 years old with multiple sclerosis.

On this clonotype: At one of its ends the junction is not consistent with the germline gene, which may arise from a read error. The rearrangement links TRBV28 to TRBJ2-1; D remains ambiguous. The CDR3 sequence is 15 residues long. Germline V gene data show CDR1 as MDHEN and CDR2 as SYDVKM. The CDR3 loop reads CASSFPASSYNEQHF. In DNA form, the CDR3 reads TGTGCCAGCAGTTTCCCCGCGAGCTCCTACAATGAGCAGCACTTC. The full variable domain, its missing parts supplied by reference TRBV28 and TRBJ2-1, is DVKVTQSSRYLVKRTGEKVFLECVQDMDHENMFWYRQDPGLGLRLIYFSYDVKMKEKGDIPEGYSVSREKKERFSLILESASTNQTSMYLCASSFPASSYNEQHFGPGTRLTVL.

As regards this clonotype: A much larger clone differs from this one at a single base, so this may be a read error. The rearrangement links TRBV20-1 to TRBJ2-7; 11 bases match TRBD2. This CDR3 comprises 14 residues. V lost 7 bases and J lost 6; bases outside the gene matches: 11. From germline, CDR1 is DFQATT and CDR2 SNEGSKA (reference sequence). The CDR3 sequence: CSVKIAGGPGEQYF. The CDR3 DNA sequence: TGCAGTGTTAAGATAGCGGGAGGGCCGGGCGAGCAGTACTTC.

At least ten counts were recorded for this clonotype. The genes are TRBV10-3 and TRBJ2-1; D possibly corresponds to TRBD1 (5 bases). V lost 3 bases to trimming and J lost 8 bases, with 17 bases between them. This CDR3 is built from 15 residues. CDR1 is ENHRY, CDR2 SYGVKD, per germline. This chain's CDR3 is CAISDWGRAQDEQFF. The CDR3 nucleotides read TGTGCCATCAGTGATTGGGGCAGGGCTCAGGATGAGCAGTTCTTC.

The genes are TRBV28 and TRBJ1-2; D may be TRBD1 (6 bases). CDR1 is MDHEN, CDR2 SYDVKM, per germline. This CDR3 comprises 14 residues. The germline V and J ends were trimmed by 7 bases and 7 bases, with 19 bases remaining between them. CDR3 nucleotides: TGTGCCAGCATAAGGCCAACAGGGCCTCGTGGCTACACCTTC. Encoded protein: CASIRPTGPRGYTF.

The chain links TRBV7-2 to TRBJ1-5; 7 nucleotides agree with TRBD1. CDR1 is SGHTA, CDR2 FQGNSA, per germline. Unmatched junction bases numbered 13, after V lost 4 bases and J lost 7 bases. The CDR3 is 16 residues long. Here the CDR3 reads CASSWDLKGARQPQHF. The DNA for the CDR3 is TGTGCCAGCAGCTGGGATCTGAAGGGGGCCCGGCAGCCCCAGCATTTT.

This clonotype has a handful of counts. The chain recombines TRBV5-1 with TRBJ2-7; possibly TRBD1 for D (6 bases). Germline V gene sequence: CDR1 SGHRS, CDR2 YFSETQ. Deletions cut 1 base from V and 2 bases from J, with 19 bases between. The CDR3 has 17 amino acids. This chain's CDR3 is CASSLRQGTNEAYEQYF. The CDR3, as DNA: TGCGCCAGCAGCTTGCGGCAGGGGACCAACGAGGCCTACGAGCAGTACTTC.

This clonotype was picked up a small number of times. V usage is TRBV6-6 and J usage is TRBJ1-2; a weak D match, TRBD1 (6 bases). CDR3 length: 13 residues. V was cut by 4 bases and J by 8 bases, with 14 bases left in between. Germline V gene lookup returns CDR1 MNHNY and CDR2 SVGAGI (reference sequence). The CDR3 here is CASSLIGGQGYTF. The CDR3 nucleotides read TGTGCCAGCAGTTTGATAGGGGGACAAGGCTACACCTTC.

This clonotype was seen at least ten times. This chain uses TRBV10-3 with TRBJ2-5; D is ambiguous. V was shortened by 0 bases and J by 4 bases, with 6 bases between the two germline ends. This CDR3 has 13 residues. Germline CDR1 ENHRY, CDR2 SYGVKD. CDR3 nucleotide sequence: TGTGCCATCAGTGAGTCGAATCGAGAGACCCAGTACTTC. Amino acid sequence: CAISESNRETQYF.

This clonotype has just a few counts. This rearrangement joins TRBV6-1 to TRBJ2-5, with D possibly TRBD1 on 5 matching bases. The DNA end favors TRBJ2-7, so the J call may be wrong. The CDR3 runs to 14 residues. Germline CDR1 and CDR2: MNHNS and SASEGT. The CDR3 coding sequence is TGTGCCAGCAGTACTGAAAGGGGTCCCTACGAGCAGTACTTC. It translates to CASSTERGPYEQYF.

This clonotype was seen only once. V gene TRBV5-1 combines with J gene TRBJ2-5; weak D call: TRBD1 (6 bases). Germline CDR1 reads SGHRS; CDR2 reads YFSETQ. The CDR3 is made up of 15 amino acids. V dropped 4 bases and J dropped 2 bases, with 15 bases sitting between them. The CDR3 spells CASSDGQPFQETQYF. The DNA of the CDR3 is TGCGCCAGCAGCGACGGACAGCCCTTTCAAGAGACCCAGTACTTC.

The chain is built from TRBV6-5 and TRBJ2-5; 8 bases fit TRBD1. Germline V CDR1 and CDR2: MNHEY, SVGAGI. J lost 4 bases, V lost 4 bases, and 14 bases had no gene match. The CDR3 is 17 amino acids. CDR3 in DNA: TGTGCCAGCAGTTTACAGGGGGTAGATTTCGTTCGAGAGACCCAGTACTTC. Translated: CASSLQGVDFVRETQYF.

Many counts were recorded for this clonotype. V gene TRBV15 combines with J gene TRBJ2-4, with D perhaps given as TRBD1 or TRBD2 (6 bases each). Germline CDR1 reads LNHNV; CDR2 reads YYDKDF (reference sequence). The length of the CDR3 is 14 residues. V was clipped by 1 base and J by 7 bases, with 11 bases between them. CDR3 region: CATSRGRGQNIQYF. CDR3 DNA: TGTGCCACCAGCAGAGGCCGGGGGCAGAACATTCAGTACTTC.

This clonotype was seen a few times. This rearrangement joins TRBV4-3 to TRBJ2-5; either TRBD1 or TRBD2 may fit D (6 bases each). V was pared by 3 bases and J by 5 bases, with 16 bases between. This CDR3 comprises 15 residues. Germline V gene sequence: CDR1 LGHNA, CDR2 YSLEER. DNA of the CDR3: TGCGCCAGCAGCCAGGCCTTCGGAGGGGGGGAGACCCAGTACTTC. It is translated as CASSQAFGGGETQYF.

The table lists this clonotype with a count of one. One end of the junction fails to match germline, which may point to a read error. The V call is TRBV6-1, the J call TRBJ2-2; D is possibly TRBD2 (6 bases). Germline loops: CDR1 MNHNS, CDR2 SASEGT. The CDR3 has 14 amino acids. The CDR3 region is CASSEARGAGGLFF. For the CDR3, the DNA is TGTGCCAGCAGTGAAGCGCGAGGGGCCGGGGGGCTGTTTTTT.

The gene calls are TRBV21-1 and TRBJ2-5. TRBV21-1 is given as a pseudogene. This CDR3 has 13 amino acids. The CDR3 region has the DNA TGTGCCAGCAGCTTAGTTGCACAAGAGACCCAGTACTTC. It encodes CASSLVAQETQYF.

The sample holds a few counts of this clonotype. The gene calls are TRBV3-1 and TRBJ2-5; D is uncertain. The CDR3 totals 12 residues. The germline V and J ends were trimmed by 3 bases and 5 bases, with 7 bases remaining between them. Germline loops: CDR1 LGHDT, CDR2 YNNKEL (reference sequence). The CDR3 spells CASSHLRETQYF. The CDR3 nucleotides read TGTGCCAGCAGCCACCTCCGGGAGACCCAGTACTTC.

This clonotype has only a few counts. The rearrangement links TRBV29-1 to TRBJ2-2, with 7 bases identical to TRBD1. CDR1 and CDR2 (germline): SQVTM, ANQGSEA. With 3 bases clipped from V and 1 base from J, the junction kept 5 bases outside the gene matches. The CDR3 has 15 residues. CDR3 DNA: TGCAGCGTTGAGGCCGGGACAGTGAACACCGGGGAGCTGTTTTTT. Its protein is CSVEAGTVNTGELFF.

The chain uses TRBV5-1 and TRBJ2-1; TRBD2 matches 15 bases. Germline V gene data show CDR1 as SGHRS and CDR2 as YFSETQ. The length of the CDR3 is 21 residues. Trimming at V came to 0 bases and at J to 1 base, leaving 11 bases not matched to a gene. CDR3 residues: CASSLEGTSGGNLQSYNEQFF. In DNA form, the CDR3 reads TGCGCCAGCAGCTTGGAAGGGACTAGCGGGGGGAACCTCCAATCCTACAATGAGCAGTTCTTC.

CDR3 residues: CSASRGVNTEAFF. For the CDR3, the DNA is TGCAGTGCTAGTCGTGGAGTGAACACTGAAGCTTTCTTT. This sequence joins TRBV20-1 and TRBJ1-1; D is unclear. Trimming took 3 bases from V and 0 from J, leaving 8 bases between them. The germline V gene has CDR1 DFQATT and CDR2 SNEGSKA (reference sequence). The CDR3 spans 13 residues.

This clonotype has just a few counts. This chain connects TRBV20-1 to TRBJ2-7; D is undetermined. The germline CDR1 and CDR2 sequences are DFQATT and SNEGSKA (reference sequence). The CDR3 contains 13 residues. Between the trimmed V and J ends, which lost 1 base and 2 bases, there was a span of 9 bases. The CDR3 loop is CSARVRSPYEQYF. The CDR3 DNA follows: TGCAGTGCTAGAGTGCGGAGTCCCTACGAGCAGTACTTC.

About this clonotype itself: The junction and the germline gene differ at one end; a read error may be behind it. The chain links TRBV29-1 to TRBJ2-5, with 13 bases that match TRBD2. The CDR3 has 14 amino acids. Germline assignment: CDR1 SQVTM and CDR2 ANQGSEA. Here the CDR3 DNA reads TGCAGCGTCGTCGGACTAGCGGGAGCAGAGACCCGGTACTTC. Protein sequence: CSVVGLAGAETRYF.

This clonotype has ten or more counts. The genes are TRBV20-1 and TRBJ1-1; no reliable D call. Germline assignment: CDR1 DFQATT and CDR2 SNEGSKA (reference sequence). The CDR3 extends over 11 amino acids. Trimming pared 7 bases from V and 4 bases from J, leaving 10 bases between. The CDR3 spells CSVAPVTEAFF. The CDR3 DNA is TGCAGTGTCGCGCCTGTCACTGAAGCTTTCTTT.

This clonotype appeared a single time. The chain is built from TRBV4-1 and TRBJ2-3; D is ambiguous. Germline V gene data show CDR1 as MGHRA and CDR2 as YSYEKL. Trimming removed 3 bases at V and 4 bases at J, with 11 bases between. CDR3 length: 14 amino acids. CDR3 DNA sequence: TGCGCCAGCAGCCACGGTGCTAGTCCAGATACGCAGTATTTT. The encoded protein is CASSHGASPDTQYF.

This clonotype showed up just a few times. This chain links TRBV20-1 with TRBJ1-5, with 10 bases aligning to TRBD1. V gave up 6 bases and J gave up 5 bases; unmatched junction bases: 7. This CDR3 comprises 14 residues. CDR1 is DFQATT and CDR2 is SNEGSKA in the germline V gene (reference sequence). CDR3 bases: TGCAGTGCCTCTCCGGGGACAGGGGATCAGCCCCAGCATTTT. Translating gives CSASPGTGDQPQHF.

V gene TRBV19 combines with J gene TRBJ2-7; unclear D gene. CDR3 length equals 14 residues. CDR1 and CDR2 from the germline V gene are LNHDA and SQIVND (reference sequence). Trimming took 0 bases from V and 6 from J, leaving 12 bases between them. The CDR3 nucleotides read TGTGCCAGTAGTATAGACGACATGCTCTCCGAGCAGTACTTC. This translates into CASSIDDMLSEQYF.

This clonotype was observed a handful of times. V usage is TRBV2 and J usage is TRBJ1-2; D gene unclear. Trimming pared 4 bases from V and 4 bases from J, leaving 7 bases between. Looked up from germline, CDR1 is SNHLY and CDR2 is FYNNEI. The CDR3 length is 12 residues. CDR3 nucleotides: TGTGCCAGCAGTGGACGGCTCTATGGCTACACCTTC. Residues: CASSGRLYGYTF.

The chain has TRBV3-1 and TRBJ2-4, with TRBD2 identical over 7 bases. CDR3 length: 15 amino acids. The germline CDR1 and CDR2 sequences are LGHDT and YNNKEL (reference sequence). V dropped 1 base and J dropped 6; count of bases not matched to a gene: 6. CDR3 sequence reads: CASSQGQAGLNIQYF. The DNA of the CDR3 is TGTGCCAGCAGCCAAGGTCAAGCGGGATTAAACATTCAGTACTTC. Complete variable domain (other parts from reference TRBV3-1 and TRBJ2-4): DTAVSQTPKYLVTQMGNDKSIKCEQNLGHDTMYWYKQDSKKFLKIMFSYNNKELIINETVPNRFSPKSPDKAHLNLHINSLELGDSAVYFCASSQGQAGLNIQYFGAGTRLSVL.

Only a few counts were recorded for this clonotype. V gene TRBV3-1 combines with J gene TRBJ2-3, with 7 bases aligning to TRBD2. The CDR3 totals 14 residues. V shed 5 bases, J shed 4 bases, and the junction held 6 bases outside the gene matches. CDR1 and CDR2 (germline): LGHDT, YNNKEL (reference sequence). CDR3 bases: TGTGCCAGCAGCGGGAGGGCCCTCGCAGATACGCAGTATTTT. Translated, it gives CASSGRALADTQYF.

This chain links TRBV11-2 with TRBJ1-4; D is perhaps TRBD1 (5 bases). The germline V gene encodes CDR1 SGHAT and CDR2 FQNNGV. This CDR3 contains 15 residues. V gave up 5 bases and J gave up 3 bases, with 13 bases separating them. CDR3 DNA sequence: TGTGCCAGCAGCCCGCCAGGGCTTGCTAATGAAAAACTGTTTTTT. It yields the protein CASSPPGLANEKLFF.